This TCR beta chain was identified in a study of cytomegalovirus exposure and HLA in healthy donors (dated by TCRdb to 2016 to 2017). Regarding the complete study: A later analysis indicated that the 95 to 150 validation repertoires were generated on the platform also employed for the approximately 670 repertoires of the first cohort. The study combined high-throughput TCR immunosequencing, statistical association of individual TCRs with disease status, and machine learning to predict cytomegalovirus infection status. The study aimed to test whether cataloging public T cell receptors could reveal signatures of past pathogen exposure. In addition to the first cohort of around 670 subjects, a separate validation cohort of 120 different subjects was used.

The library relied on the immunoSEQ multiplex PCR assay. The published analysis was carried out like this. A statistical classification framework was built to diagnose cytomegalovirus status from the catalog of TCR beta chain sequences. The clones in this table, taken by TCRdb from immuneACCESS, are in-frame only. Not every clone is retained; where verified, under half of the shortfall comes from an unresolved V gene, and the cause of the rest is unknown. The DNA was the basis for D and trimming; V, J and clone size are from that table. The sample yields more than 60,000 clones; 96% were counted once. 4.5% of the sample lies in the top ten. Overall study outcomes, separate from this receptor: In vitro tests confirmed that three of the cytomegalovirus-associated TCR beta chains recognize cytomegalovirus antigens. The study listed around 160 TCR beta chains as associated with cytomegalovirus. A later analysis found that TCRs clustered in the first cohort also tended to co-occur in the 100 to 150 validation repertoires, with approximately 93% of cluster scores above 0. All 120 or so repertoires were used to score co-occurrence in the validation cohort in a later analysis, because that analysis had no HLA typing for the cohort. According to the authors, the approach could potentially be generalized to other disease states and immunological phenotypes. Cytomegalovirus status was reported to be diagnosed by the classifier with high specificity and sensitivity in both the original and validation cohorts. While some public TCRs were present in many individuals, most TCR sequences turned up only very rarely across donors.

The CDR3 starts with the cysteine, ends with the phenylalanine, and has 11 residues. Solely the CDR3 DNA is kept, with 33 bases framed from the first base. From the germline V gene (reference sequence), CDR1 is DFQATT and CDR2 is SNEGSKA. V is cut by 0 bases and J by 9 bases, and the space between the germline ends is 9 bases. The donors belonged to the validation cohort of roughly 120 subjects, which was separate from the roughly 670-subject first cohort. As to this clone: There is no known antigen for this receptor. Base qualities are missing; no much larger clone stands one base away.

The clonotype was recovered from a woman aged 18-30 years in good health and CMV-seropositive. The chain is assembled from TRBV20-1 and TRBJ2-7, with the D gene not confidently named. The material sequenced was PBMCs. The nucleotide sequence is TGCAGTGCTAGAGATAGTAGGAGGCAGTACTTC. Protein translation: CSARDSRRQYF.